This TCR beta chain was retrieved from a study of blood T cell repertoires in COVID-19. In the study overall: The cDNA or gDNA used as material had been derived from T cells, B-cell-depleted T cells, or PBMCs.

How the authors handled the data: The authors estimated nucleated cell counts from reference gene primer amplification. Assay: immunoSEQ multiplex PCR; the TCRdb copy retains only in-frame clones and omits some. From that table come the V and J calls and clone size; the DNA was used to work out D and trimming. The sample gives fewer than 200,000 clones, just over 85% of which show up once; roughly 9% is in the top ten. The CDR3 is made up of 11 amino acids. V dropped 10 bases and J dropped 6; count of bases not matched to a gene: 5. CDR1 and CDR2 (germline): MDHEN, SYDVKM. The sample consisted of PBMCs or T cells enriched from blood (not recorded which). V gene TRBV28 combines with J gene TRBJ1-2; 7 positions match TRBD1. This receptor was obtained from a woman aged 18-35 years who had recovered from COVID-19. CDR3 region: CATTDRDGYTF. In DNA form, the CDR3 reads TGTGCCACAACAGACAGGGATGGCTACACCTTC.